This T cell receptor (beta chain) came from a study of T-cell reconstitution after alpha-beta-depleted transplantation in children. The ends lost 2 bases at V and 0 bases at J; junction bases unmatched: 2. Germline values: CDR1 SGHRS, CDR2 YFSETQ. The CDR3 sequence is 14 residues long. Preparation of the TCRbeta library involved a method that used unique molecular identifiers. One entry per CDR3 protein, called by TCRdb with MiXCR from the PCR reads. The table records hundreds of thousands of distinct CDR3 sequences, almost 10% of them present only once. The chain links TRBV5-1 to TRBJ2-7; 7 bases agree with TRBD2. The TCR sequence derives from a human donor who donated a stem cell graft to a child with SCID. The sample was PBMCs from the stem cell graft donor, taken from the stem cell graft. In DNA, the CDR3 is TGCGCCAGCAGCTTCTGGGGGGGCTCCTACGAGCAGTACTTC. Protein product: CASSFWGGSYEQYF.